This passage covers 23 T cell receptor beta chains from one sample sequenced in a study of beta chain features in type 1 diabetes. Overall study results and limits: All four CD4+ subsets of Type 1 diabetes patients contained TCRB CDR3s that were moderately but significantly shorter.

No antigen has been identified for these receptors. The investigators reverse transcribed all of the isolated RNA, so they sequenced expressed TCRB transcripts. Here immunoSEQ multiplex PCR was the method, and the copy in TCRdb shows in-frame clones only, minus some. The sample includes 150,000 to 200,000 clones, 63% of them seen just once. Sequencing was carried out using naive CD4+ T cells from blood. These receptors were obtained from a man under 40 with type 1 diabetes.

This chain connects TRBV7-2 to TRBJ2-5, with D uncertain. V lost 1 base, J lost 2 bases, and 5 bases lay in between. The CDR3 contains 13 residues. Germline CDR1 reads SGHTA; CDR2 reads FQGNSA. This CDR3 is CASSLVSQETQYF. The CDR3 DNA is TGTGCCAGCAGCTTAGTTTCACAAGAGACCCAGTACTTC.

The chain recombines TRBV13 with TRBJ2-5; the D is unclear. Deletions cut 2 bases from V and 5 bases from J, with 9 bases between. CDR3 length: 13 residues. Looked up from germline, CDR1 is PRHDT and CDR2 is FYEKMQ (reference sequence). This CDR3 is CASSLREGETQYF. In DNA form, the CDR3 reads TGTGCCAGCAGCTTACGAGAAGGGGAGACCCAGTACTTC.

The CDR3 is CSVNSGSQETQYF. The CDR3 DNA follows: TGCAGCGTGAATTCAGGGTCCCAAGAGACCCAGTACTTC. The rearrangement joins TRBV29-1 to TRBJ2-5, with D perhaps matching TRBD1 (5 bases). CDR3 length equals 13 residues. Trimming left V 6 bases short and J 1 base short, with 12 bases between. CDR1 and CDR2 (germline): SQVTM, ANQGSEA.

The J gene is TRBJ1-5, the V gene TRBV7-9; 8 nucleotides align to TRBD1. Trimming cost V 2 bases and J 5 bases; bases outside gene matches: 2. Germline loops: CDR1 SEHNR, CDR2 FQNEAQ (reference sequence). The CDR3 loop spans 14 amino acids. DNA of the CDR3: TGTGCCAGCAGCTTAACGACAGGGGATCAGCCCCAGCATTTT. Translated, it gives CASSLTTGDQPQHF.

This clone was recorded a few times. The gene calls are TRBV7-9 and TRBJ2-3, with a weak D call TRBD2 (5 bases). Per the germline V gene, CDR1 is SEHNR and CDR2 is FQNEAQ (reference sequence). This CDR3 is built from 15 residues. Trimming pared 1 base from V and 6 bases from J, leaving 14 bases between. In DNA, the CDR3 is TGTGCCAGCAGCTTAGACGCTAGCATGGCGGATACGCAGTATTTT. This translates into CASSLDASMADTQYF.

The chain carries TRBV9 and TRBJ2-2, with a tentative D call TRBD1 (6 bases). This CDR3 has 14 amino acids. Trimming left V 4 bases short and J 3 bases short, with 10 bases between. Germline V gene sequence: CDR1 SGDLS, CDR2 YYNGEE. As DNA, the CDR3 is TGTGCCAGCAGCCCCGCAGGGGACACCGGGGAGCTGTTTTTT. The encoded protein is CASSPAGDTGELFF.

This chain links TRBV28 with TRBJ2-5, with TRBD2 identical over 9 bases. Germline CDR1 and CDR2: MDHEN and SYDVKM. V shed 11 bases, J shed 5 bases, and the junction held 9 bases outside the gene matches. The CDR3 is 13 residues long. The CDR3 spells CACIASGTETQYF. CDR3 DNA sequence: TGTGCCTGTATCGCTAGCGGGACGGAGACCCAGTACTTC.

This clone was observed a few times. The rearrangement links TRBV2 to TRBJ1-5, with D possibly TRBD1 on 5 matching bases. The V gene lost 2 bases and the J gene lost 1 base, with 15 bases spanning the gap. CDR3 length: 17 residues. Germline V gives CDR1 SNHLY, CDR2 FYNNEI. The CDR3 nucleotides are TGTGCCAGCAGTGAAACTAGTGGGGGATGGAGCAATCAGCCCCAGCATTTT. Translated: CASSETSGGWSNQPQHF.

The V call is TRBV7-9, the J call TRBJ2-3; D might be TRBD2 (7 bases). The CDR3 sequence is 15 residues long. Germline loops: CDR1 SEHNR, CDR2 FQNEAQ (reference sequence). Trimming pared 5 bases from V and 4 bases from J, leaving 16 bases between. The CDR3 loop is CASSPTGRGADTQYF. In DNA, the CDR3 is TGTGCCAGCAGCCCTACAGGGAGGGGAGCAGATACGCAGTATTTT.

This clone was counted only a few times. V is TRBV20-1 and J is TRBJ2-1; D is undetermined. CDR1 is DFQATT and CDR2 is SNEGSKA in the germline V gene (reference sequence). This CDR3 is 11 amino acids long. V dropped 5 bases and J dropped 4 bases, with 6 bases sitting between them. The CDR3 region has the DNA TGCAGTGCTTCGATATACAATGAGCAGTTCTTC. Translated, it gives CSASIYNEQFF.

The genes are TRBV18 and TRBJ1-1; no firm D call. Trimming took off 3 bases at V and 2 bases at J, with 13 bases between the two ends. Germline values: CDR1 KGHSH, CDR2 LQKENI. The CDR3 has 15 amino acids. The DNA for the CDR3 is TGTGCCAGCTCACCTAGCCGACCTGGAAACACTGAAGCTTTCTTT. It encodes CASSPSRPGNTEAFF.

The rearrangement uses TRBV9 and TRBJ2-1, with a tentative D call TRBD1 (7 bases). The CDR3 covers 15 residues. The germline V and J ends were trimmed by 4 bases and 0 bases, with 11 bases remaining between them. Germline loops: CDR1 SGDLS, CDR2 YYNGEE. CDR3 DNA: TGTGCCAGCAGCTCGCAGGGGGGCTCCTACAATGAGCAGTTCTTC. Amino acids: CASSSQGGSYNEQFF.

The CDR3 DNA is TGCGCCAGCAGCTTGGTCGTGGGGAGTCAAGAGACCCAGTACTTC. The encoded protein is CASSLVVGSQETQYF. The V and J genes are TRBV5-1 and TRBJ2-5, with TRBD2 as a possible D gene (5 bases). The CDR3 is made up of 15 amino acids. Trimming pared 0 bases from V and 2 bases from J, leaving 11 bases between. CDR1 and CDR2 (germline): SGHRS, YFSETQ. Together with reference TRBV5-1 and TRBJ2-5, the CDR3 gives the full variable domain: KAGVTQTPRYLIKTRGQQVTLSCSPISGHRSVSWYQQTPGQGLQFLFEYFSETQRNKGNFPGRFSGRQFSNSRSEMNVSTLELGDSALYLCASSLVVGSQETQYFGPGTRLLVL.

This clone was found a few times. J is TRBJ2-1 and V is TRBV9; unclear D gene. The CDR3 runs to 11 residues. Per the germline V gene, CDR1 is SGDLS and CDR2 is YYNGEE. Trimming removed 0 bases from V and 8 bases from J, with 3 bases in between. In DNA form, the CDR3 reads TGTGCCAGCAGCGTAGCGGATGAGCAGTTCTTC. It yields the protein CASSVADEQFF.

CDR3 coding DNA: TGTGCCAGCAGTCCGGGGGACAGGGGCCAAGAGACCCAGTACTTC. Translating gives CASSPGDRGQETQYF. V usage is TRBV27 and J usage is TRBJ2-5; 10 nucleotides line up with TRBD1. The CDR3 contains 15 residues. After removal of 5 bases from V and 1 base from J, the junction contained 4 bases not matched to a gene. Germline values: CDR1 MNHEY, CDR2 SMNVEV (reference sequence).

This clone was seen a few times. The genes are TRBV25-1 and TRBJ1-1; 9 bases are a match to TRBD1. In germline, CDR1 is MGHDK, CDR2 SYGVNS. The junction had 2 bases not matched to a gene; V was cut back by 3 bases and J by 3 bases. This CDR3 has 14 residues. As DNA, the CDR3 is TGTGCCAGCAGTGACACAGGGGGCCACACTGAAGCTTTCTTT. It specifies CASSDTGGHTEAFF.

V usage is TRBV18 and J usage is TRBJ2-5, with a tentative D call TRBD1 (5 bases). Trimming left V 5 bases short and J 1 base short, with 11 bases between. The germline CDR1 and CDR2 sequences are KGHSH and LQKENI. The CDR3 is 14 residues long. CDR3 nucleotides: TGTGCCAGCTCATCCGACAGTGCCCAAGAGACCCAGTACTTC. Translation: CASSSDSAQETQYF.

This clone was seen just once. This chain joins TRBV29-1 and TRBJ2-5; D gene unclear. This CDR3 contains 13 residues. Germline CDR1 SQVTM, CDR2 ANQGSEA. Trimming shortened V by 4 bases and J by 5 bases, and 14 bases separated the two germline ends. As DNA, the CDR3 is TGCAGCGTTGGGTCTGCGGAAGGGGAGACCCAGTACTTC. Translating it yields CSVGSAEGETQYF.

The CDR3 DNA reads as TGTGCCACCAGCAGAGATGGCAACAATGAGCAGTTCTTC. This codes for CATSRDGNNEQFF. The chain joins TRBV15 to TRBJ2-1, with no clear D. With 0 bases removed from V and 5 bases from J, the gap between germline ends came to 5 bases. The CDR3 sequence is 13 residues long. Germline-derived CDR1 and CDR2 are LNHNV and YYDKDF (reference sequence).

In its sample, this clone was seen a few times. This sequence joins TRBV10-3 and TRBJ2-6; TRBD1 matches 7 bases. V lost 6 bases and J lost 2; bases outside the gene matches: 4. The CDR3 length is 15 residues. The germline V gene has CDR1 ENHRY and CDR2 SYGVKD. DNA for the CDR3: TGTGCCATCAGCAACAGGGGCACTGGGGCCAACGTCCTGACTTTC. Translating it yields CAISNRGTGANVLTF.

The chain joins TRBV20-1 to TRBJ2-3; D call uncertain. CDR1 DFQATT and CDR2 SNEGSKA come from the germline V gene (reference sequence). This CDR3 spans 11 amino acids. V was pared by 2 bases and J by 14 bases, with 14 bases between. CDR3 region: CSARSRVDRYF. Here the CDR3 DNA reads TGCAGTGCTAGATCTCGTGTAGATAGGTATTTT.

The rearrangement uses TRBV29-1 and TRBJ2-5, with unresolved D. This CDR3 spans 15 amino acids. Germline V gene data show CDR1 as SQVTM and CDR2 as ANQGSEA. The V end was cut by 4 bases, the J end by 4 bases, with 19 bases between. The CDR3 region has the DNA TGCAGCGTTGTCTCACTATCACGAGCCCCAGAGACCCAGTACTTC. Translation: CSVVSLSRAPETQYF. Using reference TRBV29-1 and TRBJ2-5 for the parts outside the CDR3, the full variable domain is SAVISQKPSRDICQRGTSLTIQCQVDSQVTMMFWYRQQPGQSLTLIATANQGSEATYESGFVIDKFPISRPNLTFSTLTVSNMSPEDSSIYLCSVVSLSRAPETQYFGPGTRLLVL.

This clone was observed a few times. The V and J genes are TRBV30 and TRBJ1-1; perhaps TRBD1 as D (6 bases). Germline CDR1 and CDR2: GTSNPN and SVGIG (reference sequence). This CDR3 spans 12 amino acids. Trimming removed 3 bases at V and 5 bases at J, with 10 bases between. CDR3 sequence: CAWSGRGTEAFF. The CDR3 DNA follows: TGTGCCTGGAGCGGAAGGGGGACTGAAGCTTTCTTT.